This T cell receptor beta chain stems from a study of T cells of healthy individuals. The CDR3 is made up of 12 amino acids. Trimming removed 0 bases from V and 16 bases from J, with 13 bases in between. Per the germline V gene, CDR1 is GTSNPN and CDR2 is SVGIG (reference sequence). MiXCR, run by TCRdb on the 5' RACE reads, gives a single entry per CDR3 protein. The sample lists about 63,000 distinct CDR3 sequences; around 15% were seen once. The receptor's source is a human donor in good health. V and J are TRBV30 and TRBJ2-6, with D perhaps TRBD1 or TRBD2 (6 bases each). This CDR3 is CAWSVFEGGLTF. For the CDR3, the DNA is TGTGCCTGGAGTGTATTTGAAGGGGGGCTGACTTTC.